The present T cell receptor beta chain was sequenced within a study of hypomethylating agent response in myelodysplastic syndrome. As to this clone: An end of the junction does not agree with germline; a read error may underlie this.

TCRdb's table, derived via immunoSEQ multiplex PCR, lists solely in-frame clones and lacks some. The table has a few thousand clones, 75% to 85% seen once. The material sequenced was bone marrow, taken before or after starting hypomethylating agent treatment for myelodysplastic syndrome (not recorded which). The sequence was obtained from a human donor with myelodysplastic syndrome.

For the CDR3, the DNA is TGTGCCTGGAGAAACCTCGGGCAGCTCACCGGGGGGCTGTTTTTT. Encoded protein: CAWRNLGQLTGGLFF. V usage is TRBV30 and J usage is TRBJ2-2, with D possibly matching TRBD2 (6 bases). Germline-derived CDR1 and CDR2 are GTSNPN and SVGIG (reference sequence). The CDR3 extends over 15 amino acids.